This T cell receptor (beta chain) stems from a study of blood T cell repertoires in COVID-19. Study-wide context: Collection of acute and convalescent COVID-19 samples took place in the United States, Italy and Spain. Sources were T cells, B-cell-depleted T cells, or PBMCs; the material itself was cDNA or gDNA.

Original analysis: The authors estimated nucleated cell counts from reference gene primer amplification. Only in-frame clones appear in the TCRdb table, and some are missing; sequencing was by immunoSEQ multiplex PCR. The V and J calls and clone size come from that table; D and trimming were worked out from the DNA. The repertoire holds about 110,000 clones, roughly four fifths seen once, with around a tenth in the top ten. Germline CDR1 SGHTS, CDR2 YDEGEE. Trimming took 4 bases from V and 5 from J, leaving 19 bases between them. CDR3 length: 16 residues. The gene calls are TRBV5-8 and TRBJ2-1; weak D call: TRBD2 (6 bases). The sequenced sample consisted of peripheral blood. The TCR was taken from an older woman with acute or convalescent COVID-19. CDR3 protein: CASSLHYSRENNEQFF. DNA for the CDR3: TGTGCCAGCAGCCTACATTACTCTCGGGAGAACAATGAGCAGTTCTTC.